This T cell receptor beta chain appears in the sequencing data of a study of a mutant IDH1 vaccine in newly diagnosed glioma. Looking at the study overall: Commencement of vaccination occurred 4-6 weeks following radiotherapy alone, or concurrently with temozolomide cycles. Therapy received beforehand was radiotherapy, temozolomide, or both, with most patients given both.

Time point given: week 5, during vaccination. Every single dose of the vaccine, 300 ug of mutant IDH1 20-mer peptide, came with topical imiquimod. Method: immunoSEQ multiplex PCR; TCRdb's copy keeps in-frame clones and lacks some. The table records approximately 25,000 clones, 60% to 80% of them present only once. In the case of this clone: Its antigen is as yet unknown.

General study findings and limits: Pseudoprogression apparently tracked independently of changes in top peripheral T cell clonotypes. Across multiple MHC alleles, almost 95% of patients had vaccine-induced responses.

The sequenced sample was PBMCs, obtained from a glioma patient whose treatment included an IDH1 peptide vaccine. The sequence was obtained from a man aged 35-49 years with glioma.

The CDR3, as DNA: TGTGCCAGCAGCTTAACCCGACAGGGGGCGGATACGCAGTATTTT. Amino acids: CASSLTRQGADTQYF. The gene calls are TRBV7-2 and TRBJ2-3, with TRBD1 matching over 10 bases. Germline CDR1 reads SGHTA; CDR2 reads FQGNSA. The CDR3 covers 15 residues. J lost 6 bases, V lost 2 bases, and 5 bases had no gene match.